This T cell receptor (beta chain) was identified during a study of glioma-infiltrating T cells. Study observations and caveats: Non-neoplastic patients had below-expected tissue-blood divergence, while all gliomas exceeded expectation.

Details on this clonotype: Its antigen is unknown.

The CDR3 covers 15 residues. V shed 1 base and J shed 9 bases, with 17 bases lying between them. The germline gives CDR1 SGHNT, CDR2 YYREEE (reference sequence). The iRepertoire nested amplicon-rescue multiplex PCR amplified TCR alpha and beta CDR3s from RNA. One-step reverse transcription and amplification started from roughly 100-400 ng of tissue mRNA or PBMC total RNA. In TCRdb, the multiplex PCR reads were re-called with MiXCR into one record per CDR3 protein. The table includes 100,000 to 150,000 distinct CDR3 sequences, 20% to 25% detected once. Sample: glioma tissue, nonneoplastic brain tissue, or PBMCs (not recorded which). This receptor was taken from a human donor with low-grade glioma or glioblastoma, undergoing nonglioma brain surgery, or in good health (not recorded which). This chain connects TRBV5-4 to TRBJ2-1; TRBD2 is a possible D gene (5 bases). The CDR3 is CASSLFAVDSAEQFF. The CDR3 coding sequence is TGTGCCAGCAGCTTGTTTGCCGTGGACTCGGCTGAGCAGTTCTTC.